This TCR beta chain derives from a study of T cell responses to AZD1222 COVID-19 vaccine. Generated by immunoSEQ multiplex PCR, the TCRdb table keeps only in-frame clones and is missing some. The sample carries about 130,000 clones, 80% to 95% recorded once. The CDR3 runs 14 residues. The V gene's germline CDR1 is SQVTM and CDR2 ANQGSEA. The V and J ends lost 1 base and 1 base respectively, with 10 bases between them. The chain combines TRBV29-1 with TRBJ1-1; D gene ambiguous. The clonotype comes from an adult in good health. The material sequenced was peripheral blood, taken on day 0 of MenACWY control vaccination. In DNA form, the CDR3 reads TGCAGCGTTGAAGTAAGGGCAGGGAACACTGAAGCTTTCTTT. Translation gives CSVEVRAGNTEAFF.